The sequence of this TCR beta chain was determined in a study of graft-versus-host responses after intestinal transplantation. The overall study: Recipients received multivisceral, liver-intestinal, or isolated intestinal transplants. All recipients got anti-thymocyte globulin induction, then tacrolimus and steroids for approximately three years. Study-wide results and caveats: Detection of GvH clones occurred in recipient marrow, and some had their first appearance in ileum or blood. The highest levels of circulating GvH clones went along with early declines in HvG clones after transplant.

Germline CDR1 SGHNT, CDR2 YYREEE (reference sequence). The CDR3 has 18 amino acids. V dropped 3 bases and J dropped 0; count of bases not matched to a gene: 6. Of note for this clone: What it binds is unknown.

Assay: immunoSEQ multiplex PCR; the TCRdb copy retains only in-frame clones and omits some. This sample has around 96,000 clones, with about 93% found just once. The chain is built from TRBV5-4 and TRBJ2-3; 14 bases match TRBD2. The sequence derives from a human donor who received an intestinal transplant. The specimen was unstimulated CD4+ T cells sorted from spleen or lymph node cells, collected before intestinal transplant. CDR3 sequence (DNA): TGTGCCAGCAGCTACGGGACTAGCGGGGGTCTAAGCACAGATACGCAGTATTTT. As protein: CASSYGTSGGLSTDTQYF.